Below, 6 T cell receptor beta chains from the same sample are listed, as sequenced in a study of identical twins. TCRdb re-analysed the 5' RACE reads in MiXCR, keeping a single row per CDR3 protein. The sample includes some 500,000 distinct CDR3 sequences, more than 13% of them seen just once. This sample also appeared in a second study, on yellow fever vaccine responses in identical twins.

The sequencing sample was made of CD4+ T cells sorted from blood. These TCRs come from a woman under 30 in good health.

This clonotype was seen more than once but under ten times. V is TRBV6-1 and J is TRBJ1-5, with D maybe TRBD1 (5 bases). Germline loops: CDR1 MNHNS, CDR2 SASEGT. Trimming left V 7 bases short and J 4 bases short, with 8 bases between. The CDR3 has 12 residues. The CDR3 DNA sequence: TGTGCCAGCAAGCGGGGGAATCAGCCCCAGCATTTT. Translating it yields CASKRGNQPQHF.

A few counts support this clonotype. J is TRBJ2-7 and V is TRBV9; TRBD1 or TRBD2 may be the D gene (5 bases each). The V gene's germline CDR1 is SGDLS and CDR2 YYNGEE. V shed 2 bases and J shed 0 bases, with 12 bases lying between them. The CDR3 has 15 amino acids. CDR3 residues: CASSVRDGLSYEQYF. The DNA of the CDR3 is TGTGCCAGCAGCGTCCGGGACGGACTCTCCTACGAGCAGTACTTC.

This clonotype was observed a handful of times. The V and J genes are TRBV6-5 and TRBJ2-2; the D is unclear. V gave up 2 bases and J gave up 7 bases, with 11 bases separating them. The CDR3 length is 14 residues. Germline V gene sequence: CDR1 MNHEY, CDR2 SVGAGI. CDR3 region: CASSYPKVGGELFF. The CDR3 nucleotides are TGTGCCAGCAGTTACCCTAAGGTTGGCGGGGAGCTGTTTTTT.

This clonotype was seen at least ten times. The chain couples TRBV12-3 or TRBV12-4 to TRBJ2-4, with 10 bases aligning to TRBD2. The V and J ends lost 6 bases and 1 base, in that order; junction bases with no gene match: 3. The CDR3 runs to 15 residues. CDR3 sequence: CASRLGLAAKNIQYF. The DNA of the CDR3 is TGTGCCAGCAGGTTGGGACTAGCGGCCAAAAACATTCAGTACTTC.

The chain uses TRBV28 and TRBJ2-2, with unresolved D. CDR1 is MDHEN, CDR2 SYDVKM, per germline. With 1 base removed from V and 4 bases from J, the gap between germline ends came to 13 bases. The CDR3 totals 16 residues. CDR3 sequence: CASSLFLGIGTGELFF. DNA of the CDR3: TGTGCCAGCAGTTTATTTTTGGGAATCGGCACCGGGGAGCTGTTTTTT.

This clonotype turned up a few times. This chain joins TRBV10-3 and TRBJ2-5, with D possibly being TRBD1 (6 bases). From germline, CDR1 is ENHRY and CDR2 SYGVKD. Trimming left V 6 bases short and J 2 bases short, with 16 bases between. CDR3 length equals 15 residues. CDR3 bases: TGTGCCATCAGGGCGTCTGGGGGCCTTCAAGAGACCCAGTACTTC. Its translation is CAIRASGGLQETQYF.